The 5 T cell receptor beta chains listed next were all sequenced from one sample in a study of Graves' ophthalmopathy and Graves' hyperthyroidism. RNA transcripts served as template for amplifying TCR beta CDR3 sequences. RT-PCR with HTBI primers came first, then second-round multiplex PCR. MiXCR, applied by TCRdb to the multiplex PCR reads, yields one record per CDR3 protein. Of approximately 700,000 distinct CDR3 sequences listed, approximately 40% are singletons. Sequenced material: peripheral blood. These receptors all stem from an adult man with Graves' ophthalmopathy.

This chain links TRBV19 with TRBJ1-6; tentative D call: TRBD1 (5 bases). The V end lost 11 bases, the J end lost 6 bases, and 14 bases lay between the germline ends. Germline-derived CDR1 and CDR2 are LNHDA and SQIVND (reference sequence). This CDR3 comprises 13 residues. The CDR3 loop reads CAWTQGTNSPLHF. The CDR3 DNA sequence: TGTGCCTGGACGCAGGGAACTAATTCACCCCTCCACTTT. Combining the CDR3 with reference TRBV19 and TRBJ1-6 gives the whole variable domain DGGITQSPKYLFRKEGQNVTLSCEQNLNHDAMYWYRQDPGQGLRLIYYSQIVNDFQKGDIAEGYSVSREKKESFPLTVTSAQKNPTAFYLCAWTQGTNSPLHFGNGTRLTVT.

The table lists this clonotype with a few counts. The rearrangement uses TRBV20-1 and TRBJ1-5; 7 nucleotides line up with TRBD1. Germline V gene data show CDR1 as DFQATT and CDR2 as SNEGSKA (reference sequence). CDR3 size: 14 residues. With V trimmed by 5 bases and J by 3 bases, 7 bases remained unmatched. CDR3 in amino acids: CSAVEGQINQPQHF. CDR3 nucleotides: TGCAGTGCTGTAGAGGGACAGATCAATCAGCCCCAGCATTTT.

The chain has TRBV6-5 and TRBJ1-2; D not certain. The CDR3 is made up of 14 amino acids. The ends were cut back, 2 bases at V and 8 bases at J, with 15 bases in the middle. The germline V gene has CDR1 MNHEY and CDR2 SVGAGI. The CDR3 reads CASSYGYSGSGYTF. In DNA, the CDR3 is TGTGCCAGCAGTTACGGGTATAGCGGGAGCGGCTACACCTTC.

Details on this clonotype: This sequence may be a read error, since a much larger clone differs from it by one base. As the CDR3 is not closed by the conserved phenylalanine or tryptophan, this likely results from a read error. The J gene is TRBJ1-2, the V gene TRBV29-1; the D gene is possibly TRBD1 (6 bases). V was shortened by 3 bases and J by 3 bases, with 11 bases between the two germline ends. The CDR3 totals 13 residues. Germline lookup yields CDR1 SQVTM and CDR2 ANQGSEA. CDR3 amino acids: CSVDYRDDYGYTL. Here the CDR3 DNA reads TGCAGCGTTGATTACAGGGACGACTATGGCTACACCCTC.

Worth noting for this clonotype: A much larger clone differs by one base, so this may be a read error. Lacking the conserved final phenylalanine or tryptophan, this CDR3 likely reflects a read error. The chain recombines TRBV20-1 with TRBJ1-1; tentative D call: TRBD1 (5 bases). CDR1 is DFQATT, CDR2 SNEGSKA, per germline (reference sequence). Trimming took off 5 bases at V and 3 bases at J, with 16 bases between the two ends. The CDR3 loop spans 14 amino acids. Here the CDR3 reads CSAPTEGGHTEAFL. Written as DNA, the CDR3 is TGCAGTGCTCCGACAGAGGGCGGGCACACTGAAGCTTTCCTT.